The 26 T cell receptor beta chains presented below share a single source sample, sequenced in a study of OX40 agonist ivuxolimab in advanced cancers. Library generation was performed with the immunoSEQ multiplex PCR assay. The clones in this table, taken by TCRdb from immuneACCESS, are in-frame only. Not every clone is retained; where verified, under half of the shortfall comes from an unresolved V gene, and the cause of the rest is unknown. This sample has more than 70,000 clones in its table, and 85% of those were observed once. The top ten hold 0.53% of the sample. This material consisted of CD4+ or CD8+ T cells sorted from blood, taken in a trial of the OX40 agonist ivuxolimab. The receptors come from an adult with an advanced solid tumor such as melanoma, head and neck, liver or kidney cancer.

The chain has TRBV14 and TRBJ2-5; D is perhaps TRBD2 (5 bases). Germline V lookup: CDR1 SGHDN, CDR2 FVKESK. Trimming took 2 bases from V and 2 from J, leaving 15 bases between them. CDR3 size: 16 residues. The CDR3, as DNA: TGTGCCAGCAGCCAAAGCCTAGCACAAACACAAGAGACCCAGTACTTC. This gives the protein CASSQSLAQTQETQYF.

This chain's CDR3 is CASSRGTGDGYTF. CDR3 DNA sequence: TGTGCCAGCAGTAGGGGGACAGGGGATGGCTACACCTTC. The chain combines TRBV6-4 with TRBJ1-2; 10 bases map to TRBD1. Per germline, CDR1 MRHNA and CDR2 SNTAGT. The CDR3 is 13 amino acids. Losses at the gene ends were 5 bases for V and 6 bases for J; bases not matched to a gene: 3.

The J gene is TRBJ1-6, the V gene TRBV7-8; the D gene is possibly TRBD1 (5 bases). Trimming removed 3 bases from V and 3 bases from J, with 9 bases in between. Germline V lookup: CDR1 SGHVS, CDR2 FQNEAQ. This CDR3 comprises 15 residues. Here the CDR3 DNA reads TGTGCCAGCAGCTTTCAAAGGGGCTATAATTCACCCCTCCACTTT. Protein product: CASSFQRGYNSPLHF.

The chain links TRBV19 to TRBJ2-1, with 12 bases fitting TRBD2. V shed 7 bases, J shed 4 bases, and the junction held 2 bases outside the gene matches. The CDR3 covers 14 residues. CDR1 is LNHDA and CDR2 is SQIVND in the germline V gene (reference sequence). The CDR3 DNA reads TGTGCCAGTAAGACTAGCGGGAGTTACAATGAGCAGTTCTTC. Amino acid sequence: CASKTSGSYNEQFF.

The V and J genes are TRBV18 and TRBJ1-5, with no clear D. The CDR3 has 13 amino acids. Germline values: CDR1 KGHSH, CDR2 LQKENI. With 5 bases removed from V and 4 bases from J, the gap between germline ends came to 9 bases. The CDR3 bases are TGTGCCAGCTCATCGGAACAGAATCAGCCCCAGCATTTT. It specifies CASSSEQNQPQHF.

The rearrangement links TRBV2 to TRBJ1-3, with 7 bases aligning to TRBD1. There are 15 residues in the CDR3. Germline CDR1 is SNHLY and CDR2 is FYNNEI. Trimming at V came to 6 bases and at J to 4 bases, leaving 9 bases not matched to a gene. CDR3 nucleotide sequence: TGTGCCAGCAGCCCCGACAGGGTGCGAGGAAACACCATATATTTT. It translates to CASSPDRVRGNTIYF.

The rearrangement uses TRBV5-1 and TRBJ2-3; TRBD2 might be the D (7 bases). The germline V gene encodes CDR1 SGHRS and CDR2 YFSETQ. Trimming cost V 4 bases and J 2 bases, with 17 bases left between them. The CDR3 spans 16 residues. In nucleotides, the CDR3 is TGCGCCAGCAGCCCCGAGGGGGGGGCGAACACAGATACGCAGTATTTT. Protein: CASSPEGGANTDTQYF.

The CDR3 DNA reads TGTGCCAGCAGTTTACTAGCGGGGGGCTCCTACAATGAGCAGTTCTTC. Amino acid sequence: CASSLLAGGSYNEQFF. The chain joins TRBV27 to TRBJ2-1; 11 bases fit TRBD2. The CDR3 totals 16 residues. Germline-derived CDR1 and CDR2 are MNHEY and SMNVEV (reference sequence). The ends lost 2 bases at V and 0 bases at J; junction bases unmatched: 0.

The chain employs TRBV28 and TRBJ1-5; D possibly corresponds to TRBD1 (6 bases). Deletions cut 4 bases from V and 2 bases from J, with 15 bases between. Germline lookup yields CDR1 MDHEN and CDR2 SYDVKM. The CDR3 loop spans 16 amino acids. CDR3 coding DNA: TGTGCCAGCAGTTATCTAACACAGGGAGGCAATCAGCCCCAGCATTTT. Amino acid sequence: CASSYLTQGGNQPQHF.

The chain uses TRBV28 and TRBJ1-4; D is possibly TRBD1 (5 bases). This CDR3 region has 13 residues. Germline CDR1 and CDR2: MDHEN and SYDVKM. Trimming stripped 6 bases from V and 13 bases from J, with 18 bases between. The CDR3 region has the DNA TGTGCCAGCAGCCTAAGGTCCCCGGGACGACTGTTTTTT. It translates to CASSLRSPGRLFF.

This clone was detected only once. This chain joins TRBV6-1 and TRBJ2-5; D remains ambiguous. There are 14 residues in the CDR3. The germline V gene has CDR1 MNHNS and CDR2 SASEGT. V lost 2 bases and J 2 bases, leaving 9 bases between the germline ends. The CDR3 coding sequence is TGTGCCAGCAGTGAATGGGCTCTGCAAGAGACCCAGTACTTC. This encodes CASSEWALQETQYF.

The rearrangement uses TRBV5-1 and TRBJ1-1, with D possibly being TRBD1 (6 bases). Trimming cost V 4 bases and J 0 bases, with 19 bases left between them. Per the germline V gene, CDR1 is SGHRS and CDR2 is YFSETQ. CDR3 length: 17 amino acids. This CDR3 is CASSPQAGAQLNTEAFF. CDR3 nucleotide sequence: TGCGCCAGCAGCCCCCAGGCAGGGGCCCAGCTGAACACTGAAGCTTTCTTT. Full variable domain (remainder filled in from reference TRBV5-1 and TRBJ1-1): KAGVTQTPRYLIKTRGQQVTLSCSPISGHRSVSWYQQTPGQGLQFLFEYFSETQRNKGNFPGRFSGRQFSNSRSEMNVSTLELGDSALYLCASSPQAGAQLNTEAFFGQGTRLTVV.

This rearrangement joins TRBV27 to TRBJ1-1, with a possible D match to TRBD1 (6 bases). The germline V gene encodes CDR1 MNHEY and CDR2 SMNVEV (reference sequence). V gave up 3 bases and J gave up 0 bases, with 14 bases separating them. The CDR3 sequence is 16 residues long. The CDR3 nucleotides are TGTGCCAGCAGTTTCCACGCTGGACAGTTGAACACTGAAGCTTTCTTT. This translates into CASSFHAGQLNTEAFF.

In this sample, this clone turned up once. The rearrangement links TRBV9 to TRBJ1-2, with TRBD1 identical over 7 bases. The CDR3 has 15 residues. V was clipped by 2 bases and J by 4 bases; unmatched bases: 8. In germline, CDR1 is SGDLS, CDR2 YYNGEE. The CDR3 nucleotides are TGTGCCAGCAGCGTCATCCCGGGACAGACCTATGGCTACACCTTC. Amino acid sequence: CASSVIPGQTYGYTF.

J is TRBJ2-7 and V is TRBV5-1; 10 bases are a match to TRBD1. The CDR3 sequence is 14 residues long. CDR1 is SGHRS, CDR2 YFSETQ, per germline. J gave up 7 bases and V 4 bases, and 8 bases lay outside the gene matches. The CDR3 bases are TGCGCCAGCAGCCCCCGGGACAGGGGAGGGGAGCAGTACTTC. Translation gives CASSPRDRGGEQYF.

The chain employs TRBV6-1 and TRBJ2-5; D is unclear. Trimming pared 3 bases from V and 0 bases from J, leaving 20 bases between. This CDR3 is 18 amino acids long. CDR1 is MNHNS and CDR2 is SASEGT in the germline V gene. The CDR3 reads CASSDEQSAAWYQETQYF. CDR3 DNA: TGTGCCAGCAGTGATGAACAATCGGCGGCTTGGTACCAAGAGACCCAGTACTTC.

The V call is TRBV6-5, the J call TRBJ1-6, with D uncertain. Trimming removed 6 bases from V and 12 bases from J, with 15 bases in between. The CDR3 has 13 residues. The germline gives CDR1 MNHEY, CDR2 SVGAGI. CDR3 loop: CASSKRPRGPLHF. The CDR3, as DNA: TGTGCCAGCAGCAAGCGACCACGAGGACCCCTCCACTTT.

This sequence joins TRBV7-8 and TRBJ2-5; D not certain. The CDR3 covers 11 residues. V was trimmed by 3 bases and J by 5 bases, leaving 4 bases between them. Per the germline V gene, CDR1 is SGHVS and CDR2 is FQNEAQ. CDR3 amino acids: CASSFQETQYF. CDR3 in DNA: TGTGCCAGCAGCTTTCAGGAGACCCAGTACTTC.

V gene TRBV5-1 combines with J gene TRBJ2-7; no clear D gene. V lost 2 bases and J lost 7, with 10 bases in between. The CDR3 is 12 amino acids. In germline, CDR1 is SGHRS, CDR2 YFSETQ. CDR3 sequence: CASSFSQSEQYF. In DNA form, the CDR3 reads TGCGCCAGCAGCTTTTCTCAGTCAGAGCAGTACTTC.

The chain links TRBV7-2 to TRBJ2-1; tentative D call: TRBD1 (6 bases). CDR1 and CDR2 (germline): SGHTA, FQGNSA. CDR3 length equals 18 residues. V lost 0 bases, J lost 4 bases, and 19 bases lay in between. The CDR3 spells CASSLAPRGEPDYNEQFF. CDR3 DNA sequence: TGTGCCAGCAGCTTAGCGCCCAGGGGAGAACCCGATTACAATGAGCAGTTCTTC.

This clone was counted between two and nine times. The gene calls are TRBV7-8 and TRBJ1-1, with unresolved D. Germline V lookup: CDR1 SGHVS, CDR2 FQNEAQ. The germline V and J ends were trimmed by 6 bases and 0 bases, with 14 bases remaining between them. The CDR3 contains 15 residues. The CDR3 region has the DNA TGTGCCAGCAGGAATGGGTTCTTCATGAACACTGAAGCTTTCTTT. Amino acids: CASRNGFFMNTEAFF.

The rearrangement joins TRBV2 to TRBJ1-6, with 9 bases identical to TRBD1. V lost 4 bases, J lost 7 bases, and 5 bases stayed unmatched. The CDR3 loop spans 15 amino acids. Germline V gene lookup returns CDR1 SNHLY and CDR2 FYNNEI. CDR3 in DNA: TGTGCCAGCAGTGGGGCCGGGACAGGGAATTCACCCCTCCACTTT. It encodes CASSGAGTGNSPLHF.

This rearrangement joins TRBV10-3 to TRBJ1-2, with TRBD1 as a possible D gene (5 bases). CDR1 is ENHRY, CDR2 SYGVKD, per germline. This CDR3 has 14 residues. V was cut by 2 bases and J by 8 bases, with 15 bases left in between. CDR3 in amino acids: CAISEGGTPKGYTF. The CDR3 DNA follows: TGTGCCATCAGTGAGGGCGGGACCCCTAAGGGCTACACCTTC.

The CDR3 sequence is CASSFQLDTGELFF. In DNA, the CDR3 is TGTGCCAGCAGCTTTCAACTTGACACCGGGGAGCTGTTTTTT. The chain uses TRBV7-2 and TRBJ2-2, with D hard to call. This CDR3 has 14 amino acids. Trimming shortened V by 3 bases and J by 3 bases, and 8 bases separated the two germline ends. The germline gives CDR1 SGHTA, CDR2 FQGNSA.

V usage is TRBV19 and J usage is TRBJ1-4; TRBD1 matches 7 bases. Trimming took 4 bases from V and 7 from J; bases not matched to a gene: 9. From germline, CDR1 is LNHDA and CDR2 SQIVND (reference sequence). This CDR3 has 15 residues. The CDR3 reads CASSTEQGKSEKLFF. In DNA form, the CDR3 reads TGTGCCAGTAGTACGGAACAGGGGAAGAGTGAAAAACTGTTTTTT.

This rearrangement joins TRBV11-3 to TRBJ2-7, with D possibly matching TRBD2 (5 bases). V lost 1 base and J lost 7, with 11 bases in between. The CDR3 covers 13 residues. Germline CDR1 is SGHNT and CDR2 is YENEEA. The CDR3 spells CASSLGSPGEQYF. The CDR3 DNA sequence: TGTGCCAGCAGCTTAGGGTCGCCGGGGGAGCAGTACTTC.